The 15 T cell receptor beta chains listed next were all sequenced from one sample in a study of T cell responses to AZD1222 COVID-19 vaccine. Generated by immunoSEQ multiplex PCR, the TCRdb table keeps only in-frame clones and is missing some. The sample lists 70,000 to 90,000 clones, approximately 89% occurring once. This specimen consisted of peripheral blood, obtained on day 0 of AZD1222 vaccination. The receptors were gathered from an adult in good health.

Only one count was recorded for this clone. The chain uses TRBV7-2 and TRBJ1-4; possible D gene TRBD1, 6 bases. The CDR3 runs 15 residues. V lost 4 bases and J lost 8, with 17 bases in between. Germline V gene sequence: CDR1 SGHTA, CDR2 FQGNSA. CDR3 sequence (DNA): TGTGCCAGCAGCTACCGGGCCGGCACAGGGGAAAAACTGTTTTTT. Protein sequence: CASSYRAGTGEKLFF.

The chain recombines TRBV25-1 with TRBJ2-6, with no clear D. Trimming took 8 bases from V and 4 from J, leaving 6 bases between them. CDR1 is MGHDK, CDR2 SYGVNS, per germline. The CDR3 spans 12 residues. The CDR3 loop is CASGWGANVLTF. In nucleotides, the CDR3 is TGTGCCAGCGGATGGGGGGCCAACGTCCTGACTTTC.

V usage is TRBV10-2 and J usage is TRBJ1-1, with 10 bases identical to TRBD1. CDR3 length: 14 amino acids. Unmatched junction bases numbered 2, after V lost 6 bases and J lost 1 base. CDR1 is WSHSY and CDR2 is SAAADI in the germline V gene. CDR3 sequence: CASRDRGGNTEAFF. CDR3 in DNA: TGCGCCAGCAGGGACAGGGGGGGGAACACTGAAGCTTTCTTT.

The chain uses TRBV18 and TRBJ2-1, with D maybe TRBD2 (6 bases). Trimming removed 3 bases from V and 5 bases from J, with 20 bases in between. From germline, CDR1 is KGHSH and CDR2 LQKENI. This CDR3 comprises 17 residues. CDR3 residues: CASSPGVPSGVNNEQFF. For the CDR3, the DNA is TGTGCCAGCTCACCTGGGGTCCCCTCGGGGGTCAACAATGAGCAGTTCTTC. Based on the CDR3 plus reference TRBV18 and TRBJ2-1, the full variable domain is NAGVMQNPRHLVRRRGQEARLRCSPMKGHSHVYWYRQLPEEGLKFMVYLQKENIIDESGMPKERFSAEFPKEGPSILRIQQVVRGDSAAYFCASSPGVPSGVNNEQFFGPGTRLTVL.

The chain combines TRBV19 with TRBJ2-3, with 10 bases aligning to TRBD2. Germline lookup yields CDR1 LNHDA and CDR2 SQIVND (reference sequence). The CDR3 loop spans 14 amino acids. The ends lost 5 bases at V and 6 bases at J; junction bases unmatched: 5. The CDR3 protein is CASSGLAGVDTQYF. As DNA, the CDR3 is TGTGCCAGTAGTGGTCTAGCGGGGGTGGATACGCAGTATTTT.

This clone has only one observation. The CDR3 is CASSGQSSGTEAFF. The CDR3 nucleotides are TGCGCCAGCAGCGGACAGTCCTCGGGGACTGAAGCTTTCTTT. The chain is built from TRBV5-1 and TRBJ1-1; TRBD1 might be the D (6 bases). V was shortened by 4 bases and J by 5 bases, with 15 bases between the two germline ends. This CDR3 spans 14 amino acids. The germline CDR1 and CDR2 sequences are SGHRS and YFSETQ.

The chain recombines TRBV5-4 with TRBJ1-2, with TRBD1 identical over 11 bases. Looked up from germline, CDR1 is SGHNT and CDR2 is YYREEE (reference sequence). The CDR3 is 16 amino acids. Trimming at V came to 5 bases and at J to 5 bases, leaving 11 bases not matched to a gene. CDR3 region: CASSSDRGQDGYGYTF. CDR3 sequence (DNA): TGTGCCAGCAGTTCGGACAGGGGGCAAGATGGGTATGGCTACACCTTC.

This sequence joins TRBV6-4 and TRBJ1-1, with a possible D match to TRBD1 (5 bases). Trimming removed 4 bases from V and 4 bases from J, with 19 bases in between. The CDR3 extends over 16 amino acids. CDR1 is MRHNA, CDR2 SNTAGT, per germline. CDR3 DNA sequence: TGTGCCAGCAGTGTTGAGGGAGGGGCAGGATCCACTGAAGCTTTCTTT. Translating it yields CASSVEGGAGSTEAFF.

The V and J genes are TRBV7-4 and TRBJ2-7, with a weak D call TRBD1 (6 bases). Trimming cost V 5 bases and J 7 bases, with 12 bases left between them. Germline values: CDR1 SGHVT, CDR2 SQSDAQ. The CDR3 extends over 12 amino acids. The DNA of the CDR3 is TGTGCCAGCAGCCTAGGACAGCGGGAGCAGTACTTC. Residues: CASSLGQREQYF.

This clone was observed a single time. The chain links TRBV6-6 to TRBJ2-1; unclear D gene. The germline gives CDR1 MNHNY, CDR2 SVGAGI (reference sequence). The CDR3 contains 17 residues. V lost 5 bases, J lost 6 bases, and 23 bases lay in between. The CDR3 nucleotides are TGTGCCAGCAGTCGCCGACGACCGTCCAGCTGGGCCAATGAGCAGTTCTTC. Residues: CASSRRRPSSWANEQFF.

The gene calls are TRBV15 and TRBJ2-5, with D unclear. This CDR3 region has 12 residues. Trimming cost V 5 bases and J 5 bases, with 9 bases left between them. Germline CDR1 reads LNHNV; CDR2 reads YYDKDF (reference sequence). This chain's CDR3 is CATSVGRETQYF. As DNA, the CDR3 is TGTGCCACCAGCGTTGGAAGGGAGACCCAGTACTTC.

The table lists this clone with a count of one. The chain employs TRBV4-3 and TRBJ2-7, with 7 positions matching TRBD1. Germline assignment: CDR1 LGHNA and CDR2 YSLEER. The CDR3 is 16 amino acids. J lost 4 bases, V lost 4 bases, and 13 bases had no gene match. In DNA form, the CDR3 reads TGCGCCAGCAGCCCAAGCTCCCGACAGGGTCTTTACGAGCAGTACTTC. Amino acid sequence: CASSPSSRQGLYEQYF.

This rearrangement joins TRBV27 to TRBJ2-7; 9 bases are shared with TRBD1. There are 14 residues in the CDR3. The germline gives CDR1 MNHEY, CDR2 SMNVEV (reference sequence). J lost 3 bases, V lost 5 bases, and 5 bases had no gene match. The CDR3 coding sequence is TGTGCCAGCAGTAGGACAGGGGTAGGCTACGAGCAGTACTTC. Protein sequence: CASSRTGVGYEQYF.

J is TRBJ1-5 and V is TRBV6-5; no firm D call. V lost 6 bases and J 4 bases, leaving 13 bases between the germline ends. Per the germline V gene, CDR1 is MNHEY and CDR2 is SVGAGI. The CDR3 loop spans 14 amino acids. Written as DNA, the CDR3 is TGTGCCAGCAGCACCGGGTGGGAGAATCAGCCCCAGCATTTT. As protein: CASSTGWENQPQHF.

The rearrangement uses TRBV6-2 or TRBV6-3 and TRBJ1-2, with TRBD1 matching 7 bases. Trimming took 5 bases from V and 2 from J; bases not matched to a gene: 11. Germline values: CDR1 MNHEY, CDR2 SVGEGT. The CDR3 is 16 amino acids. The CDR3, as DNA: TGTGCCAGCAGTCGTATAGCCGGGACAGAGAACTATGGCTACACCTTC. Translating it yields CASSRIAGTENYGYTF.